This TCR beta chain comes out of a study of identical twins. CDR1 and CDR2 from the germline V gene are SGHDN and FVKESK. V was trimmed by 0 bases and J by 7 bases, leaving 16 bases between them. CDR3 length equals 16 residues. Whole-study results and caveats: Out-of-frame alpha sequences common to twins were enriched for low generation probability.

It was template switching that added a universal primer site, and there were unique molecular identifiers on the cDNA. Each CDR3 protein is one row after TCRdb ran MiXCR on the 5' RACE reads. The table lists around 550,000 distinct CDR3 sequences, approximately 16% of them singletons. This clonotype has just one count. The antigen remains undetermined. This sample was also put to use in a study of yellow fever vaccine responses in identical twins. As that study records: Twins' vaccine T cell responses were reported to seem partly convergent and partly personalized.

This TCR came from a young woman in good health. Input material: CD4+ T cells sorted from blood. The chain is built from TRBV14 and TRBJ2-1; D tentatively fits TRBD1 or TRBD2 (5 bases each). CDR3 in amino acids: CASSQDLSGWGNEQFF. CDR3 coding DNA: TGTGCCAGCAGCCAAGATCTGAGCGGTTGGGGGAATGAGCAGTTCTTC.